Each of the 5 T cell receptor beta chains below was sequenced from the same sample in a study of tumor-infiltrating lymphocytes in localized non-small cell lung cancer. Assay: immunoSEQ multiplex PCR; the TCRdb copy retains only in-frame clones and omits some. This table holds some 29,000 clones, 70% to 90% found once. Specimen: lung tumor tissue. These TCRs come from a human donor with non-small cell lung cancer.

V usage is TRBV29-1 and J usage is TRBJ2-7; 8 positions agree with TRBD2. Germline CDR1 reads SQVTM; CDR2 reads ANQGSEA. This CDR3 region has 12 residues. V was pared by 3 bases and J by 3 bases, with 1 base of the junction left unmatched. CDR3 residues: CSVDRGGYEQYF. The CDR3 coding sequence is TGCAGCGTTGATCGGGGGGGCTACGAGCAGTACTTC.

This clone was seen only a few times. V usage is TRBV19 and J usage is TRBJ2-1; TRBD2 might be the D (5 bases). The CDR3 is 12 residues long. Germline loops: CDR1 LNHDA, CDR2 SQIVND (reference sequence). V lost 3 bases and J 6 bases, leaving 6 bases between the germline ends. The chain's CDR3 is CASSIEGNEQFF. For the CDR3, the DNA is TGTGCCAGTAGTATTGAGGGCAATGAGCAGTTCTTC.

As DNA, the CDR3 is TGTGCCAGCAGTCTCACGAGGGGACCCACAGATACGCAGTATTTT. This codes for CASSLTRGPTDTQYF. The V call is TRBV6-5, the J call TRBJ2-3; D tentatively reads TRBD1 or TRBD2 (5 bases each). CDR3 size: 15 residues. Germline V gene lookup returns CDR1 MNHEY and CDR2 SVGAGI. The ends were cut back, 5 bases at V and 2 bases at J, with 14 bases in the middle.

The V gene is TRBV10-3, the J gene TRBJ2-7; no clear D gene. CDR1 is ENHRY, CDR2 SYGVKD, per germline. There are 14 residues in the CDR3. Trimming pared 4 bases from V and 2 bases from J, leaving 12 bases between. For the CDR3, the DNA is TGTGCCATCAGTGGCCGGAGACATACCTACGAGCAGTACTTC. Translating gives CAISGRRHTYEQYF.

This clone was seen a few times. The chain has TRBV28 and TRBJ1-2; the D is unclear. This CDR3 has 12 residues. V was pared by 5 bases and J by 2 bases, with 6 bases between. Germline V gives CDR1 MDHEN, CDR2 SYDVKM. This chain's CDR3 is CASSAPNYGYTF. In DNA, the CDR3 is TGTGCCAGCAGTGCTCCAAACTATGGCTACACCTTC.